This T cell receptor beta chain was identified during a study of Graves' ophthalmopathy and Graves' hyperthyroidism. Study at large: Samples of peripheral blood were obtained at initial diagnosis, prior to treatment of any kind.

The study, taken as a whole, reports: The blood repertoire also included most expanded thyroid clonotypes above 0.001 frequency. Sensitivity reached 70% to 71% and specificity about 78% when the model predicted ophthalmopathy progression.

This clonotype was counted ten times or more. What it binds is not known. Those donors who had ophthalmopathy presented with moderate-to-severe activity, a CAS of ≥3, a NOSPECS of ≥4 and a duration under 3 months. Amplified material comprised TCR beta CDR3 regions derived from RNA transcripts. HTBI-primed RT-PCR formed the first round, and a multiplex PCR formed the second. Each CDR3 protein is one row after TCRdb ran MiXCR on the multiplex PCR reads. The repertoire includes 300,000 to 350,000 distinct CDR3 sequences, under 20% of them detected once, and 10% to 15% sits in the top ten. The sequencing sample was made of peripheral blood. The sequence was obtained from an adult man with Graves' ophthalmopathy.

CDR3 loop: CASSEGPLNTEAFF. The CDR3 nucleotides are TGTGCCAGCAGTGAAGGACCGCTAAACACTGAAGCTTTCTTT. This sequence joins TRBV6-1 and TRBJ1-1; D gene ambiguous. V lost 1 base and J 2 bases, leaving 8 bases between the germline ends. The CDR3 totals 14 residues. Germline CDR1 MNHNS, CDR2 SASEGT.